This TCR beta chain was captured by sequencing in a study of blood T cell repertoires in COVID-19. About the study: Spain, Italy and the United States supplied samples that represented acute and convalescent COVID-19. PBMCs, B-cell-depleted T cells, or T cells provided the cDNA or gDNA that made up the material.

Per the original data handling: By means of reference gene primer amplification, nucleated cell counts were estimated. Sequenced by immunoSEQ multiplex PCR; TCRdb stores in-frame clones only, minus some. D and trimming were read from the DNA, whereas the V and J calls and clone size are those reported in that table. This sample has over 130,000 clones, with about four fifths found just once. This receptor was identified in a woman aged 55-75 years with acute or convalescent COVID-19. Source material: peripheral blood.

The CDR3 DNA reads as TGTGCCAGCAGTTATTCGGACTTAAATGGCTACACCTTC. Translated: CASSYSDLNGYTF. The rearrangement uses TRBV6-5 and TRBJ1-2; no clear D gene. The germline V gene encodes CDR1 MNHEY and CDR2 SVGAGI. Trimming removed 3 bases at V and 6 bases at J, with 11 bases between. The CDR3 covers 13 residues.